The 9 T cell receptor beta chains listed next were all sequenced from one sample in a study of blood T cell repertoires in COVID-19. Clones were read by immunoSEQ multiplex PCR, and TCRdb kept only the in-frame ones, dropping some. Of 85,000 to 130,000 clones in the sample, around 90% were seen once. Material: peripheral blood. These TCRs come from an older woman with acute or convalescent COVID-19.

The genes are TRBV27 and TRBJ2-6; D remains ambiguous. This CDR3 region has 14 residues. Trimming took 7 bases from V and 2 from J, leaving 9 bases between them. Germline-derived CDR1 and CDR2 are MNHEY and SMNVEV (reference sequence). The CDR3 sequence: CASTLSTGANVLTF. CDR3 nucleotide sequence: TGTGCCAGCACATTAAGCACTGGGGCCAACGTCCTGACTTTC.

The chain combines TRBV6-5 with TRBJ2-5; 12 bases align to TRBD1. V gave up 5 bases and J gave up 7 bases; unmatched junction bases: 8. CDR3 size: 15 residues. The germline V gene encodes CDR1 MNHEY and CDR2 SVGAGI. The CDR3 reads CASSIGTGGSGTQYF. DNA for the CDR3: TGTGCCAGCAGTATAGGGACAGGGGGCAGTGGGACCCAGTACTTC.

The chain has TRBV7-2 and TRBJ2-7, with TRBD2 identical over 7 bases. The CDR3 is made up of 13 amino acids. The trim removed 5 bases at V and 11 bases at J, leaving 12 bases unmatched. Germline V gives CDR1 SGHTA, CDR2 FQGNSA. In nucleotides, the CDR3 is TGTGCCAGCAGCCCACAGCCTAGCGGAGGGAAGTACTTC. It yields the protein CASSPQPSGGKYF.

The chain couples TRBV9 to TRBJ2-5; 13 nucleotides line up with TRBD2. This CDR3 comprises 16 residues. Trimming removed 4 bases from V and 5 bases from J; junction bases left unmatched: 8. Germline lookup yields CDR1 SGDLS and CDR2 YYNGEE. Written as DNA, the CDR3 is TGTGCCAGCAGCCCAAGGACTAGCGGGAGTTTCGAGACCCAGTACTTC. Residues: CASSPRTSGSFETQYF.

The chain joins TRBV2 to TRBJ2-3; D call uncertain. CDR3 length: 11 amino acids. The germline gives CDR1 SNHLY, CDR2 FYNNEI. Trimming pared 8 bases from V and 4 bases from J, leaving 7 bases between. CDR3 loop: CASARADTQYF. The CDR3 region has the DNA TGTGCCAGCGCTCGAGCAGATACGCAGTATTTT.

The CDR3 DNA reads as TGTGCCTGGAGTGGTCTCGGAACCCGGACAGGGGGCCGGGAGCTGTTTTTT. Translating it yields CAWSGLGTRTGGRELFF. V is TRBV30 and J is TRBJ2-2, with TRBD1 matching 11 bases. The CDR3 sequence is 17 residues long. V lost 1 base to trimming and J lost 9 bases; unmatched junction nucleotides: 13. Germline V gene lookup returns CDR1 GTSNPN and CDR2 SVGIG (reference sequence).

The chain links TRBV28 to TRBJ2-1; 13 nucleotides agree with TRBD2. Per the germline V gene, CDR1 is MDHEN and CDR2 is SYDVKM. J gave up 0 bases and V 3 bases, and 8 bases lay outside the gene matches. CDR3 size: 19 residues. CDR3 in DNA: TGTGCCAGCAGTTTTGCGGGACTAGCGGGAAAAAGCTCCTACAATGAGCAGTTCTTC. As protein: CASSFAGLAGKSSYNEQFF.

This chain uses TRBV28 with TRBJ1-5; no clear D gene. Germline-derived CDR1 and CDR2 are MDHEN and SYDVKM. Trimming left V 1 base short and J 7 bases short, with 11 bases between. CDR3 size: 14 residues. As DNA, the CDR3 is TGTGCCAGCAGTTTATCGGGGATACAACAGCCCCAGCATTTT. It specifies CASSLSGIQQPQHF.

This rearrangement joins TRBV19 to TRBJ1-5; D gene unclear. The ends were cut back, 6 bases at V and 6 bases at J, with 21 bases in the middle. Germline V lookup: CDR1 LNHDA, CDR2 SQIVND (reference sequence). The CDR3 totals 16 residues. The CDR3 bases are TGTGCCAGTAGCCGTCCCGGGTCCCGGCGGGTTCAGCCCCAGCATTTT. Protein product: CASSRPGSRRVQPQHF.